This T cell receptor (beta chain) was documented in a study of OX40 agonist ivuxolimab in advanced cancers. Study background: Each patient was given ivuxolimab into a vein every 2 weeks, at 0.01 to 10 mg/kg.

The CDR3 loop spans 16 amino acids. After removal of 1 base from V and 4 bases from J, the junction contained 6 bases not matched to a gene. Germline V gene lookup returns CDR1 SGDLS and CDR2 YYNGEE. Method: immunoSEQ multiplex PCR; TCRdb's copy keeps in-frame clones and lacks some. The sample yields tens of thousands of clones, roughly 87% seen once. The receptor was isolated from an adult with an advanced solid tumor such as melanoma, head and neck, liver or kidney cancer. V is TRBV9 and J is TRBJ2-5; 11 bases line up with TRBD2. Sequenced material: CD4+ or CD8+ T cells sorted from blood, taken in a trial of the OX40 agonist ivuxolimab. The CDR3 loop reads CASSVSSGRPVETQYF. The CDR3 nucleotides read TGTGCCAGCAGCGTATCTAGCGGGAGGCCCGTAGAGACCCAGTACTTC.